These T cell receptor beta chains were read from a single sample in a study of blood T cell repertoires in COVID-19. The repertoire was sequenced with immunoSEQ multiplex PCR; TCRdb's copy has only in-frame clones and lacks some. This table has fewer than 200,000 clones, approximately 90% appearing once. Specimen: peripheral blood. These TCRs come from a man between 60 and 75 years old with acute or convalescent COVID-19. Both conserved end residues are part of each CDR3. A D gene is named only where the DNA matches it firmly. Only part of the rows carry a size: once, few, many, or a class if the clone is expanded.

D gene | clone size | J gene | V gene | CDR3 DNA | CDR3 protein
TRBD1 | NA | TRBJ2-2 | TRBV7-8 | TGTGCCAGCAGCTTACGTCTCGGGACAGGGAACACCGGGGAGCTGTTTTTT | CASSLRLGTGNTGELFF
NA | NA | TRBJ2-1 | TRBV9 | TGTGCCAGCAGCGTAGCGGGGGATTCCTACAATGAGCAGTTCTTC | CASSVAGDSYNEQFF
NA | NA | TRBJ1-5 | TRBV5-1 | TGCGCCAGCAGCTTGGGGGGCCTCAATCAGCCCCAGCATTTT | CASSLGGLNQPQHF
TRBD1 | NA | TRBJ1-3 | TRBV10-3 | TGTGCCATCGGACGGGACAGTACGGGAAACACCATATATTTT | CAIGRDSTGNTIYF
NA | NA | TRBJ1-2 | TRBV19 | TGTGCCAGTATGCGGGGAAGGCTCTATGGCTACACCTTC | CASMRGRLYGYTF
NA | NA | TRBJ1-5 | TRBV5-5 | TGTGCCAGCAGCTTGGACAGTTATAGCAATCAGCCCCAGCATTTT | CASSLDSYSNQPQHF
NA | once | TRBJ1-3 | TRBV5-1 | TGCGCCAGCAGCCTAGATAACAGGGTCCCCGGAAACACCATATATTTT | CASSLDNRVPGNTIYF
TRBD1 | NA | TRBJ2-2 | TRBV7-6 | TGTGCCAGCAGCTTATCCGTCCAGGGGGCCGGGGAGCTGTTTTTT | CASSLSVQGAGELFF
NA | NA | TRBJ2-1 | TRBV7-2 | TGTGCCAGCAGACTGAACAATGAGCAGTTCTTC | CASRLNNEQFF
TRBD2 | NA | TRBJ2-7 | TRBV18 | TGTGCCAGCTCACCACCCAGCGGGGACTCCTACGAGCAGTACTTC | CASSPPSGDSYEQYF
NA | NA | TRBJ1-2 | TRBV9 | TGTGCCAGCAGCGTACAGGGCGACTATGGCTACACCTTC | CASSVQGDYGYTF
NA | NA | TRBJ1-6 | TRBV11-3 | TGTGCCAGCAGCCGCAGGGATTCACCCCTCCACTTT | CASSRRDSPLHF
NA | once | TRBJ1-5 | TRBV9 | TGTGCCAGCAGCGTAGATGGAGGGTGGGATCAGCCCCAGCATTTT | CASSVDGGWDQPQHF
NA | NA | TRBJ1-2 | TRBV7-9 | TGTGCCAGCAGCCTGTACGCGGATACCCGATATGGCTACACCTTC | CASSLYADTRYGYTF
NA | NA | TRBJ1-5 | TRBV29-1 | TGCAGCGTTGCGGTTGGGACACAAAATCAGCCCCAGCATTTT | CSVAVGTQNQPQHF
NA | NA | TRBJ2-7 | TRBV7-6 | TGTGCCAGCAGCTTTAGAGGGAGCTCCTACGAGCAGTACTTC | CASSFRGSSYEQYF
NA | NA | TRBJ1-5 | TRBV27 | TGTGCCAGCAGTTTCGGGGGGGATCAGCCCCAGCATTTT | CASSFGGDQPQHF
NA | NA | TRBJ1-5 | TRBV27 | TGTGCCAGCAGACACGGACTCTACGCACATCAGCCCCAGCATTTT | CASRHGLYAHQPQHF
NA | few | TRBJ1-1 | TRBV11-3 | TGTGCCAGCAGCGTCAGCGATACTGAAGCTTTCTTT | CASSVSDTEAFF
TRBD1 | NA | TRBJ1-2 | TRBV24-1 | TGTGCCACCAGTGACCCCGGACAGGGGGCGATTGGCTACACCTTC | CATSDPGQGAIGYTF
NA | NA | TRBJ1-4 | TRBV14 | TGTGCCAGCAGCCATAGGACTCTTGCAACTAATGAAAAACTGTTTTTT | CASSHRTLATNEKLFF
TRBD2 | NA | TRBJ2-4 | TRBV5-1 | TGCGCCAGCAGCCCCGGGACTACCCAAAACATTCAGTACTTC | CASSPGTTQNIQYF
NA | once | TRBJ1-6 | TRBV27 | TGTGCCAGCAGTTTGGGCTCGGCGAAAGCTAATTCACCCCTCCACTTT | CASSLGSAKANSPLHF
NA | NA | TRBJ1-3 | TRBV30 | TGTGCCTGGAGTGTACCCGGGGGAACGGCTGGAAACACCATATATTTT | CAWSVPGGTAGNTIYF
NA | NA | TRBJ1-1 | TRBV5-1 | TGCGCCAGCAGCACAAGACAGTCGAACACTGAAGCTTTCTTT | CASSTRQSNTEAFF
NA | once | TRBJ1-1 | TRBV9 | TGTGCCAGCAGCGCAGGGGACGTCGAGTCTTTCTTT | CASSAGDVESFF
NA | NA | TRBJ1-1 | TRBV5-1 | TGCGCCAGCAGCTTCTCAGGGCGAGGGAACACTGAAGCTTTCTTT | CASSFSGRGNTEAFF
NA | NA | TRBJ2-5 | TRBV13 | TGTGCCAGCAGCCCCACAGACGGAGAGACCCAGTACTTC | CASSPTDGETQYF
NA | few | TRBJ1-5 | TRBV6-5 | TGTGCCAGCAGTTCCCGGGGGTGGGGGAAAGGTCAGCCCCAGCATTTT | CASSSRGWGKGQPQHF
NA | NA | TRBJ1-4 | TRBV10-3 | TGTGCCATCGGGCGAGACCGAAATGAAAAACTGTTTTTT | CAIGRDRNEKLFF
TRBD2 | NA | TRBJ2-1 | TRBV7-2 | TGTGCCAGCAGCCACTCGCGGACTAGCTACAATGAGCAGTTCTTC | CASSHSRTSYNEQFF
NA | NA | TRBJ1-2 | TRBV3-1/TRBV3-2 | TGTGCCAGCAGCCAGGGGGCCGGCTATGGCTACACCTTC | CASSQGAGYGYTF
NA | once | TRBJ2-1 | TRBV7-7 | TGTGCCAGCAGCCCGGGACTTGGGAATGAGCAGTTCTTC | CASSPGLGNEQFF
TRBD1 | NA | TRBJ2-6 | TRBV19 | TGTGCCACTCTCAGGACAGGATCGACTGGGGCCAACGTCCTGACTTTC | CATLRTGSTGANVLTF
TRBD2 | once | TRBJ2-5 | TRBV5-4 | TGTGCCAGCAGCATGATAGCGGGACGCCAAGAGACCCAGTACTTC | CASSMIAGRQETQYF
TRBD1 | NA | TRBJ1-1 | TRBV5-1 | TGCGCCAGCAGCTTGAAGGGGGCGGCCACTGAAGCTTTCTTT | CASSLKGAATEAFF
NA | few | TRBJ2-1 | TRBV6-2/TRBV6-3 | TGTGCCAGCAGTCTTTCAGGGGCGGGTGAGCAGTTCTTC | CASSLSGAGEQFF
NA | NA | TRBJ2-1 | TRBV9 | TGTGCCAGCAGCCCCCCCGGTGGAGAAGAGTTCTTC | CASSPPGGEEFF
NA | NA | TRBJ2-3 | TRBV6-5 | TGTGCCAGCAGAACCGAGAGCACAGATACGCAGTATTTT | CASRTESTDTQYF
NA | once | TRBJ1-6 | TRBV6-1 | TGTGCCAGCAGTGGGAGACAGATGGTAGGGAGGGCACCCCTCCACTTT | CASSGRQMVGRAPLHF
TRBD1 | NA | TRBJ1-1 | TRBV11-2 | TGTGCCAGCAGCTGGGACAGGGAACACACTGAAGCTTTCTTT | CASSWDREHTEAFF
NA | NA | TRBJ1-3 | TRBV5-1 | TGCGCCAGCAGCTTGGCTTCCTCTGGAAACACCATATATTTT | CASSLASSGNTIYF
NA | NA | TRBJ2-5 | TRBV5-4 | TGTGCCAGCAGCTTGACCGGAGAAGAGACCCAGTACTTC | CASSLTGEETQYF
NA | once | TRBJ2-1 | TRBV7-6 | TGTGCCAGCAGCTTAGTACCTCCGGAGGGTATTGGCGTTGAGCAGTTCTTC | CASSLVPPEGIGVEQFF
NA | NA | TRBJ1-2 | TRBV18 | TGTGCCAGCTCCCTGACGACAGGCTCCTATGGCTACACCTTC | CASSLTTGSYGYTF
NA | once | TRBJ2-1 | TRBV19 | TGTGCCAGTACTGGGGGCCAGTCCTCCTACAATGAGCAGTTCTTC | CASTGGQSSYNEQFF
TRBD2 | NA | TRBJ2-7 | TRBV7-8 | TGTGCCAGCATCAAAGGGGCGGGAGGGCCCTACGAGCAGTACTTC | CASIKGAGGPYEQYF
TRBD1 | NA | TRBJ1-2 | TRBV5-1 | TGCGCCAGCAGCCCATGGACAGGGGGCGGCTATGGCTACACCTTC | CASSPWTGGGYGYTF
TRBD1 | NA | TRBJ2-5 | TRBV6-5 | TGTGCCAGCACCTTAAACAGGGGTGAGACCCAGTACTTC | CASTLNRGETQYF
TRBD2 | NA | TRBJ2-3 | TRBV5-6 | TGTGCCAGCAGGTCTAGCGGTTTAAGCACAGATACGCAGTATTTT | CASRSSGLSTDTQYF
TRBD1 | few | TRBJ1-1 | TRBV9 | TGTGCCAGCAGCGCATCGAACAGGGGCGGGACTGAAGCTTTCTTT | CASSASNRGGTEAFF
TRBD1 | NA | TRBJ1-2 | TRBV2 | TGTGCCAGTGACAGGGCAGGCTATGGCTACACCTTC | CASDRAGYGYTF
TRBD1 | once | TRBJ2-5 | TRBV9 | TGTGCCAGCAGCGGGACAGGGGGCGCCCCGTACTTC | CASSGTGGAPYF
TRBD1 | NA | TRBJ2-7 | TRBV11-3 | TGTGCCAGCAGCCCGCGCCGGGACAGGGCAAACGAGCAGTACTTC | CASSPRRDRANEQYF
TRBD2 | NA | TRBJ2-3 | TRBV6-1 | TGTGCCAGCAGTGAAACTAGCGGGGGGCGGGATACGCAGTATTTT | CASSETSGGRDTQYF
NA | few | TRBJ1-4 | TRBV7-9 | TGTGCCAGCAGCTTGGCCCATACAATATTTGAAAAACTGTTTTTT | CASSLAHTIFEKLFF
TRBD1 | few | TRBJ1-4 | TRBV23-1 | TGCGCCAGCAGTCAATCCCCGGGACAGGATTATGAAAAACTGTTTTTT | CASSQSPGQDYEKLFF
NA | NA | TRBJ2-3 | TRBV24-1 | TGTGCCACCAGTGATTTGCGTACGGGAGTCGGAGATACGCAGTATTTT | CATSDLRTGVGDTQYF
NA | NA | TRBJ2-5 | TRBV5-4 | TGTGCCAGCAGCACCCGGGACTCAGAGACCCAGTACTTC | CASSTRDSETQYF